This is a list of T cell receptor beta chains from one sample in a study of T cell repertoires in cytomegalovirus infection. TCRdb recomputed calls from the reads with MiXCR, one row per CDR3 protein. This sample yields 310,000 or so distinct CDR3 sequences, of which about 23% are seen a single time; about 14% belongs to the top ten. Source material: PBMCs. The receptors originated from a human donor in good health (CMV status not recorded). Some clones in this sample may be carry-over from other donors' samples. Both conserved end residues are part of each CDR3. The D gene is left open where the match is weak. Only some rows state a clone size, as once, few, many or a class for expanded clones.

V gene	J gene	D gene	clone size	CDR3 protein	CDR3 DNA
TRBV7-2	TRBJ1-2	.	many	CASTRSLYGYTF	TGTGCCAGCACCCGGTCCCTCTATGGCTACACCTTC
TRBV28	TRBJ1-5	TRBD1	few	CASSSWGTGESYSNQPQHF	TGTGCCAGCAGTTCCTGGGGGACAGGGGAATCTTATAGCAATCAGCCCCAGCATTTT
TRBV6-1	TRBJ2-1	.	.	CASSYGAQGWDEQFF	TGTGCCAGCAGTTACGGGGCACAGGGTTGGGATGAGCAGTTCTTC
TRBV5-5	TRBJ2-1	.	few	CASSLKLRNEQFF	TGTGCCAGCAGCTTAAAGCTAAGAAATGAGCAGTTCTTC
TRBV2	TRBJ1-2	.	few	CASRGYKGSGEDYGYTF	TGTGCCAGCAGAGGATACAAAGGTTCGGGGGAGGACTATGGCTACACCTTC
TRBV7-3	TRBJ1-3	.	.	CASSLIGEGNTIYF	TGTGCCAGCAGCTTAATTGGGGAAGGAAACACCATATATTTT
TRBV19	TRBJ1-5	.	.	CASTKTGDSLSNQPQHF	TGTGCCAGTACGAAGACAGGAGACAGCTTGAGCAATCAGCCCCAGCATTTT
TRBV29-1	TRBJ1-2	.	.	CSVERGGYGYTF	TGCAGCGTTGAACGAGGTGGCTATGGCTACACCTTC
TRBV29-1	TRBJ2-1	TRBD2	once	CSVALAGGSGEQFF	TGCAGCGTTGCCCTAGCGGGAGGCAGTGGTGAGCAGTTCTTC
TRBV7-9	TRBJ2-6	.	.	CASSPGMAGANVLTF	TGTGCCAGCAGCCCGGGGATGGCCGGGGCCAACGTCCTGACTTTC
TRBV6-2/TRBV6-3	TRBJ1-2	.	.	CASSVLGRHYGYTF	TGTGCCAGCAGTGTTTTGGGACGGCACTATGGCTACACCTTC
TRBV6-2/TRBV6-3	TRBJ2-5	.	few	CASSRQTPGTQYF	TGTGCCAGCAGTCGACAGACCCCGGGGACCCAGTACTTC
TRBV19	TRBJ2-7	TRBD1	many	CASEDRAHEQYF	TGTGCCAGCGAAGACAGGGCCCACGAGCAGTACTTC
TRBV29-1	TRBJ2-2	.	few	CSAVITGRLTGELFF	TGCAGCGCTGTTATCACCGGACGTTTAACCGGGGAGCTGTTTTTT
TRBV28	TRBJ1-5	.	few	CASRTRGSRNQPQHF	TGTGCCAGCAGGACAAGGGGGAGCCGCAATCAGCCCCAGCATTTT
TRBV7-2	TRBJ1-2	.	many	CASRKQGVYGYTF	TGTGCCAGCAGGAAACAGGGAGTGTATGGCTACACCTTC
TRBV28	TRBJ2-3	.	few	CASSSYGPRDTDTQYF	TGTGCCAGCAGCTCTTACGGGCCCCGGGACACAGATACGCAGTATTTT
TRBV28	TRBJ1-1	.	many	CASSLYGGTPEAFF	TGTGCCAGCAGTTTATATGGGGGGACTCCTGAAGCTTTCTTT
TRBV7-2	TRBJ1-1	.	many	CASSLAIISNTEAFF	TGTGCCAGCAGCTTAGCGATAATATCGAACACTGAAGCTTTCTTT
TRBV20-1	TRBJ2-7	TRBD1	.	CSATGTGTYEQYF	TGCAGTGCTACCGGGACAGGGACCTACGAGCAGTACTTC
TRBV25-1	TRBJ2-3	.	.	CASSGGASGWTDTQYF	TGTGCCAGCAGCGGAGGGGCCAGCGGGTGGACAGATACGCAGTATTTT
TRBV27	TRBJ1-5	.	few	CASSSLGRLQSNQPQHF	TGTGCCAGCAGTTCCCTTGGGAGATTACAGAGCAATCAGCCCCAGCATTTT
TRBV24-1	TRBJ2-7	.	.	CATSPSTGRLHEQYF	TGTGCCACCAGTCCCAGTACAGGGAGGCTCCACGAGCAGTACTTC
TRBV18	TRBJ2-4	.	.	CASSPFARGAGTKNIQYF	TGTGCCAGCTCACCATTCGCTCGGGGAGCAGGAACCAAAAACATTCAGTACTTC
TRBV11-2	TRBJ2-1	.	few	CASSLDIIGRDNEQFF	TGTGCCAGCAGCTTAGATATTATTGGCAGGGATAATGAGCAGTTCTTC
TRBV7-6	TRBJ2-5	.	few	CASSTRPSEIETQYF	TGTGCCAGCAGCACCCGGCCTTCCGAGATCGAGACCCAGTACTTC
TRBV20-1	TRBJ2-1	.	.	CSAHDYPLGFF	TGCAGTGCTCATGACTACCCGCTGGGGTTCTTC